Shown below are 32 T cell receptor beta chains from a single sample sequenced in a study of T cells in Graves' hyperthyroidism and ophthalmopathy. The source material, RNA transcripts, was used to amplify TCR beta CDR3 regions. An initial round of RT-PCR targeting the TCR CDR3 relied on the HTBI primer set. TCRdb called the multiplex PCR reads again in MiXCR, with one record for every CDR3 protein. The table includes about 640,000 distinct CDR3 sequences, roughly 20% detected once. What was sequenced was blood. Receptor source: a man aged 25 to 45 with Graves' ophthalmopathy.

Ten or more counts support this clonotype. This sequence joins TRBV12-3 or TRBV12-4 and TRBJ1-2, with 9 nucleotides matching TRBD1. V was clipped by 4 bases and J by 7 bases; unmatched bases: 7. The CDR3 loop spans 14 amino acids. This CDR3 reads CASSYRDRASGYTF. As DNA, the CDR3 is TGTGCCAGCAGTTACCGGGACAGGGCCTCTGGCTACACCTTC.

The J gene is TRBJ2-1, the V gene TRBV30; the match to TRBD2 covers 9 bases. This CDR3 has 14 residues. Trimming cost V 8 bases and J 4 bases; bases outside gene matches: 9. Germline CDR1 GTSNPN, CDR2 SVGIG (reference sequence). The CDR3, as DNA: TGTGCCAGTTTCGGGACTAGCAGGTACAATGAGCAGTTCTTC. Protein sequence: CASFGTSRYNEQFF.

Ten or more counts support this clonotype. The chain uses TRBV28 and TRBJ2-2; D unresolved. This CDR3 contains 12 residues. V lost 7 bases to trimming and J lost 1 base, with 4 bases between them. Germline loops: CDR1 MDHEN, CDR2 SYDVKM. The CDR3, as DNA: TGTGCCAGCATCAGGAACACCGGGGAGCTGTTTTTT. It specifies CASIRNTGELFF.

The V and J genes are TRBV6-1 and TRBJ2-1; 10 nucleotides align to TRBD2. V lost 6 bases, J lost 0 bases, and 5 bases stayed unmatched. The CDR3 runs to 16 residues. The germline V gene encodes CDR1 MNHNS and CDR2 SASEGT. The CDR3 DNA reads TGTGCCAGCAGCCCGGGACTAGCGAGCTCCTACAATGAGCAGTTCTTC. Encoded protein: CASSPGLASSYNEQFF.

In its sample, this clonotype was seen many times. The chain is built from TRBV6-1 and TRBJ2-5, with TRBD2 matching over 11 bases. J gave up 4 bases and V 4 bases, and 14 bases lay outside the gene matches. This CDR3 has 18 residues. Germline CDR1 MNHNS, CDR2 SASEGT. The CDR3 sequence is CASSGQNVAGGPLETQYF. CDR3 coding DNA: TGTGCCAGCAGTGGGCAGAACGTAGCGGGAGGGCCGTTAGAGACCCAGTACTTC.

There are many counts of this clonotype. The V and J genes are TRBV12-3 or TRBV12-4 and TRBJ2-7; possibly TRBD2 for D (6 bases). The germline V and J ends were trimmed by 4 bases and 3 bases, with 13 bases remaining between them. The CDR3 is 14 residues long. In nucleotides, the CDR3 is TGTGCCAGCAGTTCCCACGGGAGAGACTACGAGCAGTACTTC. It specifies CASSSHGRDYEQYF.

At least ten counts were recorded for this clonotype. The chain is built from TRBV2 and TRBJ2-1; D is undetermined. V was pared by 8 bases and J by 2 bases, with 10 bases between. CDR1 SNHLY and CDR2 FYNNEI come from the germline V gene. The CDR3 sequence is 13 residues long. The CDR3 here is CASLRDTYNEQFF. CDR3 nucleotides: TGTGCCAGCCTTAGGGATACCTACAATGAGCAGTTCTTC.

V usage is TRBV28 and J usage is TRBJ1-5; D is possibly TRBD1 (5 bases). Germline loops: CDR1 MDHEN, CDR2 SYDVKM. With 3 bases removed from V and 0 bases from J, the gap between germline ends came to 12 bases. The CDR3 is 16 residues long. The CDR3 spells CASSLVGLYSNQPQHF. In DNA, the CDR3 is TGTGCCAGCAGTTTGGTGGGGCTATATAGCAATCAGCCCCAGCATTTT.

V is TRBV5-6 and J is TRBJ2-2; 12 nucleotides line up with TRBD2. V lost 4 bases to trimming and J lost 3 bases; unmatched junction nucleotides: 4. Germline-derived CDR1 and CDR2 are SGHDT and YYEEEE. This CDR3 contains 16 residues. The CDR3: CASSPGLAGYTGELFF. The CDR3 DNA reads TGTGCCAGCAGCCCGGGACTAGCGGGCTACACCGGGGAGCTGTTTTTT.

This clonotype was counted a few times. The genes are TRBV30 and TRBJ2-6, with 11 bases aligning to TRBD2. J lost 0 bases, V lost 4 bases, and 11 bases had no gene match. Looked up from germline, CDR1 is GTSNPN and CDR2 is SVGIG (reference sequence). The CDR3 consists of 19 residues. The CDR3 DNA reads as TGTGCCTGGACCTCTCCCCTAGCGGGGGGATTCTCTGGGGCCAACGTCCTGACTTTC. Amino acids: CAWTSPLAGGFSGANVLTF.

In its sample, this clonotype was seen a few times. This sequence joins TRBV7-9 and TRBJ2-7; perhaps TRBD1 as D (6 bases). The CDR3 covers 15 residues. Per germline, CDR1 SEHNR and CDR2 FQNEAQ (reference sequence). Trimming shortened V by 8 bases and J by 3 bases, and 20 bases separated the two germline ends. The CDR3 sequence: CASSPRPGDNYEQYF. The CDR3 DNA follows: TGTGCCAGCTCACCCCGACCAGGGGACAACTACGAGCAGTACTTC.

CDR3 in amino acids: CASGADSQANYGYTF. The DNA for the CDR3 is TGTGCCAGTGGGGCCGACAGTCAAGCTAACTATGGCTACACCTTC. This chain joins TRBV19 and TRBJ1-2; maybe TRBD1 (5 bases). The CDR3 is 15 amino acids. Per the germline V gene, CDR1 is LNHDA and CDR2 is SQIVND (reference sequence). Between the trimmed V and J ends, which lost 8 bases and 0 bases, there was a span of 16 bases.

The genes are TRBV2 and TRBJ2-2; D is unresolved. Germline assignment: CDR1 SNHLY and CDR2 FYNNEI. Trimming left V 9 bases short and J 1 base short, with 9 bases between. This CDR3 contains 13 residues. The CDR3 region is CARGWGNTGELFF. The CDR3 DNA is TGTGCCAGAGGGTGGGGGAACACCGGGGAGCTGTTTTTT.

The chain carries TRBV12-3 or TRBV12-4 and TRBJ2-1; 7 nucleotides line up with TRBD2. The ends lost 10 bases at V and 6 bases at J; junction bases unmatched: 15. The CDR3 totals 15 residues. CDR3 in DNA: TGTGCCACACGAAGCGGGACGAGCACCCCCAATGAGCAGTTCTTC. Protein product: CATRSGTSTPNEQFF.

This clonotype was found a few times. This chain uses TRBV20-1 with TRBJ2-2; 9 bases are a match to TRBD1. The CDR3 spans 13 residues. The V gene's germline CDR1 is DFQATT and CDR2 SNEGSKA (reference sequence). V lost 3 bases and J lost 7; bases outside the gene matches: 3. In nucleotides, the CDR3 is TGCAGTGCTAGTGGGACAGGGATCGGGGAGCTGTTTTTT. This sequence encodes CSASGTGIGELFF.

With regard to this clonotype: This sequence may be a read error, since a much larger clone differs from it by one base. This rearrangement joins TRBV6-2 or TRBV6-3 to TRBJ2-7; the D is unclear. Germline CDR1 is MNHEY and CDR2 is SVGEGT. V was clipped by 8 bases and J by 3 bases, with 8 bases between them. The CDR3 contains 11 residues. The CDR3 DNA sequence: TGTGCCAGCGGTGTGCTCTACGAGCAGTACTTC. It translates to CASGVLYEQYF.

The chain is built from TRBV27 and TRBJ1-1; D gene ambiguous. V was clipped by 4 bases and J by 4 bases, with 13 bases between them. Germline CDR1 and CDR2: MNHEY and SMNVEV (reference sequence). This CDR3 has 14 amino acids. CDR3 protein: CASSSDSRSTEAFF. CDR3 DNA: TGTGCCAGCAGTTCGGACTCGCGGAGCACTGAAGCTTTCTTT.

This clonotype came up many times. The genes are TRBV28 and TRBJ1-1, with D hard to call. The germline gives CDR1 MDHEN, CDR2 SYDVKM. The CDR3 consists of 14 residues. V was shortened by 8 bases and J by 4 bases, with 17 bases between the two germline ends. The chain's CDR3 is CASLKGGKSTEAFF. CDR3 DNA sequence: TGTGCCAGCCTAAAGGGTGGAAAGAGCACTGAAGCTTTCTTT.

This sequence joins TRBV11-2 and TRBJ2-3; no clear D. The CDR3 loop spans 17 amino acids. Germline CDR1 reads SGHAT; CDR2 reads FQNNGV. The ends were cut back, 5 bases at V and 2 bases at J, with 20 bases in the middle. DNA of the CDR3: TGTGCCAGCAGCCCAAGTCTAGGGATGGCCTACACAGATACGCAGTATTTT. The encoded protein is CASSPSLGMAYTDTQYF.

This clonotype was found many times. This chain links TRBV2 with TRBJ2-3, with TRBD1 matching over 10 bases. Germline V gene data show CDR1 as SNHLY and CDR2 as FYNNEI. With 8 bases clipped from V and 3 bases from J, the junction kept 8 bases outside the gene matches. The CDR3 length is 15 residues. CDR3 bases: TGTGCCAGCTCTGGGGGACAGGGGATGACAGATACGCAGTATTTT. Translation: CASSGGQGMTDTQYF.

This clonotype was counted between two and nine times. The chain joins TRBV10-3 to TRBJ1-2, with a possible D match to TRBD1 (6 bases). Germline V gene data show CDR1 as ENHRY and CDR2 as SYGVKD. The CDR3 is 14 residues long. The germline V and J ends were trimmed by 2 bases and 7 bases, with 14 bases remaining between them. The CDR3 coding sequence is TGTGCCATCAGTGAGCCAACAGGGCCGGTTGGCTACACCTTC. Translating it yields CAISEPTGPVGYTF.

The genes are TRBV6-2 or TRBV6-3 and TRBJ2-5, with D perhaps assigned TRBD1 or TRBD2 (5 bases each). The germline CDR1 and CDR2 sequences are MNHEY and SVGEGT. The CDR3 runs 14 residues. The V gene lost 6 bases and the J gene lost 1 base, with 12 bases spanning the gap. The CDR3 bases are TGTGCCAGCAGAGATCCTGGGGGCCAAGAGACCCAGTACTTC. Residues: CASRDPGGQETQYF.

This clonotype was observed a few times. CDR3 nucleotide sequence: TGTGCCAGCAGCTTAGGGGACGAGGAAAAACTGTTTTTT. As protein: CASSLGDEEKLFF. The chain uses TRBV5-6 and TRBJ1-4; the D gene is possibly TRBD1 (5 bases). CDR3 length: 13 amino acids. V lost 2 bases and J 8 bases, leaving 10 bases between the germline ends. Germline CDR1 is SGHDT and CDR2 is YYEEEE.

J is TRBJ1-5 and V is TRBV6-2 or TRBV6-3; D might be TRBD1 (6 bases). V shed 8 bases and J shed 7 bases, with 21 bases lying between them. The CDR3 sequence is 15 residues long. Germline V CDR1 and CDR2: MNHEY, SVGEGT. Written as DNA, the CDR3 is TGTGCCAGCCAAAGCGACAGGTTGGTTTGGCAGCCCCAGCATTTT. This encodes CASQSDRLVWQPQHF.

CDR3 coding DNA: TGTGCCAGCAGTCTGGGCTCACAAGGGAGTTACGAGCAGTACTTC. Its translation is CASSLGSQGSYEQYF. The rearrangement links TRBV6-1 to TRBJ2-7, with D possibly TRBD2 on 5 matching bases. The CDR3 runs 15 residues. Trimming stripped 5 bases from V and 4 bases from J, with 18 bases between. Germline CDR1 reads MNHNS; CDR2 reads SASEGT.

This clonotype was observed many times. The CDR3 DNA reads as TGTGCCAGCAGCTTAGAAAGAGGGGCTCCCGGGGCCAACGTCCTGACTTTC. Translating gives CASSLERGAPGANVLTF. The chain employs TRBV11-2 and TRBJ2-6; D tentatively reads TRBD1 or TRBD2 (5 bases each). Germline V gene data show CDR1 as SGHAT and CDR2 as FQNNGV. The CDR3 loop spans 17 amino acids. Trimming shortened V by 0 bases and J by 4 bases, and 13 bases separated the two germline ends.

This clonotype was found a few times. This chain connects TRBV5-1 to TRBJ2-7, with D possibly matching TRBD2 (6 bases). The CDR3 spans 13 residues. V lost 2 bases, J lost 3 bases, and 9 bases lay in between. Germline V gene data show CDR1 as SGHRS and CDR2 as YFSETQ. The chain's CDR3 is CASSLGGDYEQYV. For the CDR3, the DNA is TGCGCCAGCAGCTTAGGAGGGGACTACGAGCAGTACGTC.

This clonotype was detected many times. The chain has TRBV6-1 and TRBJ2-7; TRBD1 aligns across 7 bases. With 4 bases clipped from V and 1 base from J, the junction kept 1 base outside the gene matches. From germline, CDR1 is MNHNS and CDR2 SASEGT. The CDR3 spans 13 residues. This chain's CDR3 is CASSVTGSYEQYF. The CDR3 DNA is TGTGCCAGCAGTGTGACAGGGTCCTACGAGCAGTACTTC.

This clonotype showed up many times. The chain recombines TRBV7-8 with TRBJ2-1; 12 bases agree with TRBD2. The CDR3 is 16 residues long. CDR1 is SGHVS, CDR2 FQNEAQ, per germline. J lost 10 bases, V lost 3 bases, and 10 bases had no gene match. CDR3 protein: CASSFLAGGPSDEQFF. The DNA of the CDR3 is TGTGCCAGCAGCTTCCTAGCGGGAGGGCCCTCGGACGAGCAGTTCTTC.

This clonotype was seen ten or more times. The rearrangement joins TRBV2 to TRBJ2-1; D ambiguous. The CDR3 is 14 amino acids. Per the germline V gene, CDR1 is SNHLY and CDR2 is FYNNEI. Trimming stripped 8 bases from V and 5 bases from J, with 16 bases between. The DNA of the CDR3 is TGTGCCAGCTACGTAAGTAATAGCAACAATGAGCAGTTCTTC. Amino acid sequence: CASYVSNSNNEQFF.

CDR3: CASSSHQSREQFF. CDR3 sequence (DNA): TGTGCCAGCAGTTCCCATCAGAGTCGTGAGCAGTTCTTC. The genes are TRBV12-3 or TRBV12-4 and TRBJ2-1; no clear D gene. This CDR3 comprises 13 residues. Trimming pared 4 bases from V and 9 bases from J, leaving 13 bases between.

In this sample, this clonotype turned up many times. The genes are TRBV30 and TRBJ2-2, with D unresolved. Germline values: CDR1 GTSNPN, CDR2 SVGIG (reference sequence). With 3 bases removed from V and 5 bases from J, the gap between germline ends came to 10 bases. There are 13 residues in the CDR3. CDR3 in amino acids: CAWSGSGTGELFF. The CDR3 DNA reads TGTGCCTGGAGCGGTTCCGGGACCGGGGAGCTGTTTTTT.